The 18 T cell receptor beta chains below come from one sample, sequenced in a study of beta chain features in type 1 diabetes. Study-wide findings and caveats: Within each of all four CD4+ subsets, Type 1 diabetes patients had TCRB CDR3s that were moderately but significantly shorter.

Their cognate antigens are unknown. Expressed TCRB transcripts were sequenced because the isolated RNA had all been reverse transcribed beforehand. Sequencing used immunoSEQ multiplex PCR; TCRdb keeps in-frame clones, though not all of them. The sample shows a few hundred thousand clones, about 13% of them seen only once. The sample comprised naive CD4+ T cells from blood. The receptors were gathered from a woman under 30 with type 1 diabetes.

The CDR3 nucleotides read TGTGCCAGCAGCTTAGGCCAGGCTGGTGGCGAGCAGTACGTC. Protein sequence: CASSLGQAGGEQYV. This chain connects TRBV7-9 to TRBJ2-7, with D unresolved. The CDR3 contains 14 residues. CDR1 and CDR2 from the germline V gene are SEHNR and FQNEAQ (reference sequence). Trimming cost V 1 base and J 6 bases, with 13 bases left between them.

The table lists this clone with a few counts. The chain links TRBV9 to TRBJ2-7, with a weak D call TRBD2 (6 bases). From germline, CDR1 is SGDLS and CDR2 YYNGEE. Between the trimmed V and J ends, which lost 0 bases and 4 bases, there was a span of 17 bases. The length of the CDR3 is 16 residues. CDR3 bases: TGTGCCAGCAGCGTAGGTATGGGGACTGACGGATACGAGCAGTACTTC. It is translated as CASSVGMGTDGYEQYF.

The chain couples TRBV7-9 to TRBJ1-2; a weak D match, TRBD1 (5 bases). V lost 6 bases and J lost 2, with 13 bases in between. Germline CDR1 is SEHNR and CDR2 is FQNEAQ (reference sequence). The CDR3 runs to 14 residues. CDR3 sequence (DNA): TGTGCCAGCAGTCCTACCGGGGGAAACTATGGCTACACCTTC. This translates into CASSPTGGNYGYTF.

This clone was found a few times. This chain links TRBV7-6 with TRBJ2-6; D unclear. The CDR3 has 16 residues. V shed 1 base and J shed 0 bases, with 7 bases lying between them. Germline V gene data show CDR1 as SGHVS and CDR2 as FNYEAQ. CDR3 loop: CASSLVLSSGANVLTF. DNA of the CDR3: TGTGCCAGCAGCTTAGTTCTCAGCTCTGGGGCCAACGTCCTGACTTTC.

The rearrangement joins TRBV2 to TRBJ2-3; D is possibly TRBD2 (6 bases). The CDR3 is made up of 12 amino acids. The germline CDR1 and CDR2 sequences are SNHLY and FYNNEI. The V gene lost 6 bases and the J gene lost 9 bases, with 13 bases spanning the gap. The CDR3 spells CASRARGSTQYF. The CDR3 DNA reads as TGTGCCAGCAGGGCGCGGGGCTCCACGCAGTATTTT.

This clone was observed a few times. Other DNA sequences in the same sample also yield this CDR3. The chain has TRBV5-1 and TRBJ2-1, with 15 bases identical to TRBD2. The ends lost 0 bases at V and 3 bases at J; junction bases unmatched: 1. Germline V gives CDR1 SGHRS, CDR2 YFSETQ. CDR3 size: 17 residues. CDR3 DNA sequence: TGCGCCAGCAGCTTGGCGGGACTAGCGGGAGGCTACAATGAGCAGTTCTTC. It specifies CASSLAGLAGGYNEQFF. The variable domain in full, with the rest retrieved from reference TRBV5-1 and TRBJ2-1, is KAGVTQTPRYLIKTRGQQVTLSCSPISGHRSVSWYQQTPGQGLQFLFEYFSETQRNKGNFPGRFSGRQFSNSRSEMNVSTLELGDSALYLCASSLAGLAGGYNEQFFGPGTRLTVL.

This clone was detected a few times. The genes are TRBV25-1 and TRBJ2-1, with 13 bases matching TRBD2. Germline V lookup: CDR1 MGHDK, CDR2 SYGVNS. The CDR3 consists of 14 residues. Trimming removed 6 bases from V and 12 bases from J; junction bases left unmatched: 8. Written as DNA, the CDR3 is TGTGCCAGCAGATCCGGCGGGACTAGCGGGGCGCAGTTCTTC. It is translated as CASRSGGTSGAQFF.

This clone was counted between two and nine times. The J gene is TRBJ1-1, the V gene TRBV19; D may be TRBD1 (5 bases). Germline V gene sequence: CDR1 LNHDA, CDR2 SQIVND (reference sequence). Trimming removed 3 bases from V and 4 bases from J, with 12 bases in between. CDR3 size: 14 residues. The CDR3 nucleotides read TGTGCCAGTAGTATGGGGACGGGGGGCACTGAAGCTTTCTTT. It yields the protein CASSMGTGGTEAFF.

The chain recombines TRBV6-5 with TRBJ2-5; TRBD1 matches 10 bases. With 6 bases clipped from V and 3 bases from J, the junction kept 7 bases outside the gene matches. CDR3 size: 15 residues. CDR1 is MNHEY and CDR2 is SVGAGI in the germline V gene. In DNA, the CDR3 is TGTGCCAGCAGCCGACAGGGGGCAAGCAAAGAGACCCAGTACTTC. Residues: CASSRQGASKETQYF.

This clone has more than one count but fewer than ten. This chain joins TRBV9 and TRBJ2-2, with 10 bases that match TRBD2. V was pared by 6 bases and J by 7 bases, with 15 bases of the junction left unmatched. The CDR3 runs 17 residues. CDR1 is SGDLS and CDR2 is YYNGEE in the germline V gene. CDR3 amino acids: CASTTDLTSGQGGELFF. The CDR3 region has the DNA TGTGCCAGCACCACCGATCTGACTAGCGGGCAAGGCGGGGAGCTGTTTTTT.

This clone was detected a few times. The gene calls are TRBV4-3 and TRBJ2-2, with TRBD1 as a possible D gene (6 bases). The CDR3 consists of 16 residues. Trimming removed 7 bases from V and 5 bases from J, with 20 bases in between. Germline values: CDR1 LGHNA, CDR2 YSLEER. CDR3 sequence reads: CASTSYGGPYTGELFF. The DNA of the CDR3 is TGCGCCAGCACCTCCTATGGGGGCCCGTATACCGGGGAGCTGTTTTTT.

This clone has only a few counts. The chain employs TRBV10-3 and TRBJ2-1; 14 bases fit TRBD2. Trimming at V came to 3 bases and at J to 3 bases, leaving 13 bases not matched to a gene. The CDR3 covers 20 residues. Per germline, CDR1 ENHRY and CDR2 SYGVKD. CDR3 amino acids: CAISDRSGLAGESGYNEQFF. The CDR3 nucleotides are TGTGCCATCAGTGATCGGTCGGGACTAGCGGGAGAGAGTGGCTACAATGAGCAGTTCTTC.

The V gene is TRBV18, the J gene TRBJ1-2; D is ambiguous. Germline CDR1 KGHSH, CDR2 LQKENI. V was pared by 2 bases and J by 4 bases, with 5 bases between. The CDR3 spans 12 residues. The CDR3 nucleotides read TGTGCCAGCTCACCAAGAGGCTATGGCTACACCTTC. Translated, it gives CASSPRGYGYTF.

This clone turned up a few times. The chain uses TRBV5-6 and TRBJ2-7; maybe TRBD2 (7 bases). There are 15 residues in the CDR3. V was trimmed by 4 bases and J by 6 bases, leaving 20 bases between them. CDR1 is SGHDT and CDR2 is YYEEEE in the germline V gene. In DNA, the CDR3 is TGTGCCAGCAGCCGCGGGGGCGGGAGTCCTTCCGAGCAGTACGTC. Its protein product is CASSRGGGSPSEQYV.

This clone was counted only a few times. The CDR3 nucleotides read TGCGCCAGCAGCTTGGTGGCAATAACCGGGGAGCTGTTTTTT. It encodes CASSLVAITGELFF. The V call is TRBV5-1, the J call TRBJ2-2; D call uncertain. V was shortened by 0 bases and J by 5 bases, with 8 bases between the two germline ends. The CDR3 totals 14 residues. Per germline, CDR1 SGHRS and CDR2 YFSETQ.

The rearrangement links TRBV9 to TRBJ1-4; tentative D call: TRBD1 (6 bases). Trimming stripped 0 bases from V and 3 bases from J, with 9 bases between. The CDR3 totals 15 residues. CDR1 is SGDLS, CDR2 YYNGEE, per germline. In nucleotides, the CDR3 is TGTGCCAGCAGCGTAGACCAGGGGCCTAATGAAAAACTGTTTTTT. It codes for CASSVDQGPNEKLFF.

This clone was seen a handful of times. The CDR3 DNA reads as TGTGCCAGCAGCTCAACTAGCGGGTCCATCTATGAGCAGTTCTTC. This codes for CASSSTSGSIYEQFF. V is TRBV9 and J is TRBJ2-1; TRBD2 matches 9 bases. The J segment lost 8 bases and the V segment lost 4 bases, leaving 10 bases of the junction unmatched. Germline loops: CDR1 SGDLS, CDR2 YYNGEE. The CDR3 spans 15 residues.

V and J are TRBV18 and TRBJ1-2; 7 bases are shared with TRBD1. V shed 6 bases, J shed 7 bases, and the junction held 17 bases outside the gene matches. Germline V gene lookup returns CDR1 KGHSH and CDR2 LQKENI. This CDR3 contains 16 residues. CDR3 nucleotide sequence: TGTGCCAGCTCTCACACCCCAACCGTCGACAGGGTTGGCTACACCTTC. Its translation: CASSHTPTVDRVGYTF.